This TCR beta chain was documented in a study of cytomegalovirus exposure and HLA in healthy donors. Study-level results: The only immune exposure information that was available was CMV serostatus. In an earlier analysis, most TCR beta V segments were productive about 87% or about 30% of the time.

There are 13 residues in the CDR3. Looked up from germline, CDR1 is SGHVS and CDR2 is FNYEAQ. V shed 3 bases and J shed 1 base, with 6 bases lying between them. In regard to this clone: As yet, its antigen is unknown.

Primers included in the PCR were 60 Vbeta and 13 Jbeta primers. Data came from immunoSEQ multiplex PCR; TCRdb stores just in-frame clones and leaves some out. This sample has under 30,000 clones, with just under 80% found just once. Everyone who donated was a healthy bone marrow donor. This chain links TRBV7-6 with TRBJ1-1; no clear D gene. Sequenced: PBMCs. The source of this sequence is a male donor in good health and CMV-seronegative. In nucleotides, the CDR3 is TGTGCCAGCAGCTTCACAAGGAACACTGAAGCTTTCTTT. It yields the protein CASSFTRNTEAFF.